Listed here is a single TCR beta chain. A lack of ophthalmopathy progression within 18 months defined stable Graves' hyperthyroidism. With a duration under 2 months, the hyperthyroidism was newly diagnosed in patients aged 18 to 65. Clinical symptoms, serum thyroxine, TRAb, thyroid ultrasound and orbital computed tomography established diagnosis. Out of approximately 10 ml of fresh peripheral blood came the PBMCs. The data are from a study of T cells in Graves' hyperthyroidism and ophthalmopathy. The CDR3 has 14 amino acids. V dropped 6 bases and J dropped 5 bases, with 16 bases sitting between them. Germline V gene lookup returns CDR1 MNHEY and CDR2 SVGAGI. Amplification of TCR beta CDR3 regions used RNA as the template. The HTBI primer set drove a first-round RT-PCR of the TCR CDR3. TCRdb analysed the multiplex PCR reads with MiXCR anew, one entry per CDR3 protein. There are about 680,000 distinct CDR3 sequences in the sample; over 35% occur only once, and around 29% lies in the top ten.

This TCR was sampled from a woman in her forties with Graves' hyperthyroidism. The rearrangement links TRBV6-5 to TRBJ1-1; tentatively, D is TRBD1 (5 bases). The specimen was blood. CDR3 protein: CASRSGMGGTEAFF. The CDR3 nucleotides read TGTGCCAGCAGGAGTGGGATGGGGGGGACTGAAGCTTTCTTT.